This entry lists 13 T cell receptor beta chains sequenced from one sample in a study of T cell responses to AZD1222 COVID-19 vaccine (TCRdb year 2021). Library method: the immunoSEQ multiplex PCR assay. TCRdb obtained this table from immuneACCESS and retained in-frame rearrangements with V and J assigned. These tables miss some clones; where compared with another copy, unresolved V genes account for less than half of the shortfall, and the remainder is unexplained. This sample holds roughly 96,000 clones; 89% were observed only once. The top ten constitute around 1.5% of the sample. The time point label of this sample denotes: baseline before first vaccination. The sequenced sample was peripheral blood, obtained on day 0 of AZD1222 vaccination. These receptors originate from an adult in good health.

This clone was recorded only once. The chain uses TRBV9 and TRBJ1-1; the D gene is possibly TRBD1 (5 bases). CDR1 is SGDLS, CDR2 YYNGEE, per germline. The CDR3 runs to 12 residues. Trimming removed 1 base from V and 8 bases from J, with 9 bases in between. CDR3 in amino acids: CASSVLSGEAFF. The DNA of the CDR3 is TGTGCCAGCAGCGTACTTTCAGGGGAAGCTTTCTTT.

This chain joins TRBV18 and TRBJ1-6; D is unclear. The CDR3 consists of 13 residues. Germline values: CDR1 KGHSH, CDR2 LQKENI. Trimming removed 3 bases from V and 9 bases from J, with 9 bases in between. The CDR3, as DNA: TGTGCCAGCTCACCGGCCAGCAGTTCACCCCTCCACTTT. It is translated as CASSPASSSPLHF.

This clone occurred a few times. This rearrangement joins TRBV7-3 to TRBJ1-1; D is unresolved. The CDR3 extends over 13 amino acids. Trimming cost V 5 bases and J 5 bases, with 12 bases left between them. Per germline, CDR1 SGHTA and CDR2 FQGTGA. The CDR3 coding sequence is TGTGCCAGCAGCCCCAGCAGAGGAACTGAAGCTTTCTTT. Translated: CASSPSRGTEAFF. The full variable domain, with the rest looked up from reference TRBV7-3 and TRBJ1-1, is GAGVSQTPSNKVTEKGKYVELRCDPISGHTALYWYRQSLGQGPEFLIYFQGTGAADDSGLPNDRFFAVRPEGSVSTLKIQRTERGDSAVYLCASSPSRGTEAFFGQGTRLTVV.

This clone has only one observation. V is TRBV3-1 (or the pseudogene TRBV3-2) and J is TRBJ1-1; D is possibly TRBD1 (5 bases). The V end was cut by 4 bases, the J end by 1 base, with 10 bases between. Germline-derived CDR1 and CDR2 are LGHDT and YNNKEL (reference sequence). The CDR3 extends over 14 amino acids. CDR3 protein: CASSPWQGNTEAFF. For the CDR3, the DNA is TGTGCCAGCAGCCCCTGGCAGGGGAACACTGAAGCTTTCTTT.

The chain links TRBV25-1 to TRBJ1-2; no definite D call. Germline V lookup: CDR1 MGHDK, CDR2 SYGVNS. The CDR3 is 14 amino acids. The V end was cut by 1 base, the J end by 2 bases, with 8 bases between. The CDR3 here is CASSELRENYGYTF. DNA of the CDR3: TGTGCCAGCAGTGAATTGAGGGAGAACTATGGCTACACCTTC.

The chain carries TRBV28 and TRBJ1-2; D unclear. Trimming stripped 5 bases from V and 3 bases from J, with 13 bases between. The CDR3 sequence is 14 residues long. Germline values: CDR1 MDHEN, CDR2 SYDVKM. CDR3 loop: CASSLDGEDYGYTF. CDR3 coding DNA: TGTGCCAGCAGTCTCGACGGTGAGGACTATGGCTACACCTTC.

This clone was counted only a few times. The chain recombines TRBV5-5 with TRBJ2-3; TRBD1 or TRBD2 may be the D gene (5 bases each). CDR3 length equals 15 residues. Germline loops: CDR1 SGHKS, CDR2 YYEKEE (reference sequence). Trimming pared 2 bases from V and 1 base from J, leaving 11 bases between. In nucleotides, the CDR3 is TGTGCCAGCAGCTTCCTTCAGGGACGCACAGATACGCAGTATTTT. Amino acid sequence: CASSFLQGRTDTQYF.

This chain joins TRBV4-1 and TRBJ1-2, with D maybe TRBD1 (5 bases). Germline V gives CDR1 MGHRA, CDR2 YSYEKL. V lost 2 bases and J lost 7, with 14 bases in between. The CDR3 loop spans 14 amino acids. DNA for the CDR3: TGCGCCAGCAGCCAATTAACAGGAGGGTCTGGCTACACCTTC. The encoded protein is CASSQLTGGSGYTF.

This rearrangement joins TRBV27 to TRBJ1-2; D possibly corresponds to TRBD1 (5 bases). CDR1 is MNHEY and CDR2 is SMNVEV in the germline V gene (reference sequence). The CDR3 extends over 16 amino acids. The V end was cut by 6 bases, the J end by 5 bases, with 22 bases between. This CDR3 reads CASSLSGLGRGYGYTF. As DNA, the CDR3 is TGTGCCAGCAGCCTTTCAGGACTAGGAAGGGGTTATGGCTACACCTTC.

The CDR3 is CASGWGRRNYGYTF. The CDR3 coding sequence is TGTGCCAGCGGCTGGGGCAGGCGGAACTATGGCTACACCTTC. The chain is built from TRBV9 and TRBJ1-2, with a tentative D call TRBD1 (5 bases). From germline, CDR1 is SGDLS and CDR2 YYNGEE. Trimming removed 7 bases at V and 2 bases at J, with 15 bases between. This CDR3 has 14 amino acids.

This sequence joins TRBV4-1 and TRBJ1-2; 8 nucleotides line up with TRBD1. Losses at the gene ends were 2 bases for V and 2 bases for J; bases not matched to a gene: 1. CDR1 is MGHRA, CDR2 YSYEKL, per germline. CDR3 length equals 14 residues. The CDR3 is CASSQRDRNYGYTF. As DNA, the CDR3 is TGCGCCAGCAGCCAACGGGACAGGAACTATGGCTACACCTTC.

The chain joins TRBV6-6 to TRBJ1-1, with TRBD1 matching over 7 bases. CDR1 and CDR2 (germline): MNHNY, SVGAGI (reference sequence). The junction had 7 bases not matched to a gene; V was cut back by 11 bases and J by 1 base. The length of the CDR3 is 13 residues. CDR3 sequence: CAGGTVWNTEAFF. CDR3 nucleotide sequence: TGTGCCGGAGGGACAGTTTGGAACACTGAAGCTTTCTTT.

This clone was observed a single time. This rearrangement joins TRBV5-1 to TRBJ1-5; 8 bases fit TRBD1. V was pared by 0 bases and J by 6 bases, with 5 bases of the junction left unmatched. The germline CDR1 and CDR2 sequences are SGHRS and YFSETQ. CDR3 length: 15 amino acids. The CDR3 DNA reads as TGCGCCAGCAGCTTGGATGGACAGGGACTTCAGCCCCAGCATTTT. Translated: CASSLDGQGLQPQHF.